This TCR beta chain is from a study of blood T cell repertoires in COVID-19 (dated by TCRdb to 2020 to 2021). Broadly, across the study: The collaborator samples originated in the United States, Italy and Spain and spanned the acute and convalescent phases of COVID-19. The prospective study material was composed of cDNA or gDNA derived from T cells, B-cell-depleted T cells, or PBMCs. The dataset comprised deeply sampled blood TCRbeta repertoires from subjects exposed to, actively infected with, or recovered from COVID-19. The repertoires were released in a freely available public database meant as a resource for research on the immune response to SARS-CoV-2. Samples were obtained from the ongoing ImmuneRACE study (first 160 participants) and from 1,254 subjects provided by 6 global collaborators. Sample metadata almost always included a de-identified subject ID, COVID-19 status, age in years and sex. Where available, HLA class I and class II types were taken from metadata supplied by the sample provider and were not determined by assay-based typing. Overall results and qualifications from the work: The quantity of clinical and demographic metadata differed by source and by participant and was supplied without curation.

As for this clone: What this receptor recognizes is not known. No clone much larger than this one lies a single base away; base qualities are absent.

TCRbeta CDR3 regions were amplified from genomic DNA using the immunoSEQ Assay, a bias-controlled multiplex PCR. The original methods were these. Within the assay, amplification of reference gene primers was used to estimate how many nucleated cells each sample contained. Sequence reads were collapsed and filtered to measure the absolute abundance of every unique TCRbeta CDR3 rearrangement. For each sample, productive Simpson clonality was calculated as the square root of Simpson's diversity index across productive rearrangements. TCRdb re-hosts the immuneACCESS table, in-frame sequences only. Its copies lack some clones; in the studies checked, an unresolved V gene accounts for under half of them, and the cause for the rest is not known. That table supplies the V and J calls and clone size; D and trimming were determined from the DNA. Within this sample are about 92,000 clones, with roughly 72% of them counted one time only. The biggest ten clones account for roughly 24% of the sample.

Whole blood was collected in K2EDTA tubes by collaborating institutions according to the institutions' own protocols. Collaborator samples were shipped for TCRbeta analysis as frozen whole blood, isolated PBMCs, or DNA extracted from either sample type. The TCR originated in a woman between 55 and 75 years old in a cohort sampled during active or convalescent COVID-19. Sequences were obtained from peripheral blood.

Here the CDR3 is given as CASSRDMATNEKLFF. The DNA sequence is given as TGTGCCAGCAGTAGGGACATGGCAACTAATGAAAAACTGTTTTTT. Recombination connected TRBV27 to TRBJ1-4, and TRBD1 may be the D gene, going by 6 matching bases. The CDR3 has 15 amino acids, counting the end cysteine and phenylalanine. Solely the CDR3 DNA is kept, with 45 bases framed from the first base. CDR1 and CDR2, per the germline V gene (reference sequence), are MNHEY and SMNVEV. Trimming costs V 5 bases and J 0 bases, and their ends lie 10 bases apart.